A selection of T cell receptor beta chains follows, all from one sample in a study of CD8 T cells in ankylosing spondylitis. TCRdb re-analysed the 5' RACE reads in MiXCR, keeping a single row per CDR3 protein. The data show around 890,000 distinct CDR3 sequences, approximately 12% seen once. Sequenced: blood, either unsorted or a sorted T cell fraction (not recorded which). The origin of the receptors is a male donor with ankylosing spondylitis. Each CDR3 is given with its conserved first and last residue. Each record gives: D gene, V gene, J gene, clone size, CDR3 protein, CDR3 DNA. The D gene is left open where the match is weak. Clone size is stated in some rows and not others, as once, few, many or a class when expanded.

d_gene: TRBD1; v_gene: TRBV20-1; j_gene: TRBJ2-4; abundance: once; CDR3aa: CSARPRQGVAKNIQYF; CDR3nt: TGCAGTGCTAGACCTAGACAGGGGGTAGCCAAAAACATTCAGTACTTC
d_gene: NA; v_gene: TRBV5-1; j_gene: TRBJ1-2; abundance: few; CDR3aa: CASSLLSGMEYGYTF; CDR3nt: TGCGCCAGCAGCTTGCTCTCCGGGATGGAATATGGCTACACCTTC
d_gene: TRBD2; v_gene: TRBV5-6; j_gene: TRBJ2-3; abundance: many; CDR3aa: CASSWTSGESTDTQYF; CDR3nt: TGTGCCAGCAGTTGGACTAGCGGGGAGTCCACAGATACGCAGTATTTT
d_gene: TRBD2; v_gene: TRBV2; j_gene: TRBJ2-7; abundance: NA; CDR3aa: CASRETGGQSYEQYF; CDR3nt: TGTGCCAGCAGAGAAACGGGGGGGCAGTCCTACGAGCAGTACTTC
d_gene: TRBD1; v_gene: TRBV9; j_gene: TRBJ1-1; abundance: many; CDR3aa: CASSDRGGMNTEAFF; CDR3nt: TGTGCCAGCAGCGACAGGGGTGGGATGAACACTGAAGCTTTCTTT
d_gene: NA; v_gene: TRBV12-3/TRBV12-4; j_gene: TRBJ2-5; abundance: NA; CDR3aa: CASRRSVQETQYF; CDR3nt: TGTGCCAGCAGGAGGAGCGTCCAAGAGACCCAGTACTTC
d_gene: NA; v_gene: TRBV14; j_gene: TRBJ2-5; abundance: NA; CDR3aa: CASSQVTYQETQYF; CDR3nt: TGTGCCAGCAGCCAAGTAACGTACCAAGAGACCCAGTACTTC
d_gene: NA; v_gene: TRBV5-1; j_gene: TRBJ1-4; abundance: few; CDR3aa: CASSLGPQHEKLFF; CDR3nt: TGCGCCAGCAGCTTGGGTCCCCAACACGAAAAACTGTTTTTT
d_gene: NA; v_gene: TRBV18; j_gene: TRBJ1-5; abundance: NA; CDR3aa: CASSAQINQPQHF; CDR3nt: TGTGCCAGCTCGGCTCAGATAAATCAGCCCCAGCATTTT
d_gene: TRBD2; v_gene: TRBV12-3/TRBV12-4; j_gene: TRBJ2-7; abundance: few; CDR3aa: CASRFSGRGTYEQYF; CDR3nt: TGTGCCAGCAGATTTAGCGGGAGAGGTACCTACGAGCAGTACTTC
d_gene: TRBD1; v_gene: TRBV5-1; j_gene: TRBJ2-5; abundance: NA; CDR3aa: CATSGQGMGETQYF; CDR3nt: TGCGCCACTTCAGGACAGGGTATGGGGGAGACCCAGTACTTC
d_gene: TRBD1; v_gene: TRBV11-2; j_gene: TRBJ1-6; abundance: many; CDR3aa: CASSSQLPTGGSYNSPLHF; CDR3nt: TGTGCCAGCAGCTCCCAACTGCCCACAGGGGGGTCCTATAATTCACCCCTCCACTTT
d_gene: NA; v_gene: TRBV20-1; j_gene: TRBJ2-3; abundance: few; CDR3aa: CSARHPGPDTQYF; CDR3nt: TGCAGTGCTAGACATCCAGGGCCAGATACGCAGTATTTT
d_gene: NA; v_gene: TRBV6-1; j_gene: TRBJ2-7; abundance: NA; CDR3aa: CASSRDSLTPYEQYF; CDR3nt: TGTGCCAGCAGTCGCGACAGTTTGACCCCCTACGAGCAGTACTTC
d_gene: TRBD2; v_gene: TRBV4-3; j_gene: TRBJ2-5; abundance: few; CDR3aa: CASSQGSGGLETQYF; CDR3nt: TGCGCCAGCAGCCAAGGGTCGGGGGGGTTGGAGACCCAGTACTTC
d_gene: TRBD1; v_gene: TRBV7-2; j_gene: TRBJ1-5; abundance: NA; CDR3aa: CASSRTGVFNQPQHF; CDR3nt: TGTGCCAGCAGCCGCACAGGGGTATTCAATCAGCCCCAGCATTTT
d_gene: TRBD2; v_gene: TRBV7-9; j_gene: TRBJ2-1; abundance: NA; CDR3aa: CASSGGSSGTSYNEQFF; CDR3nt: TGTGCCAGCAGCGGGGGGTCTAGCGGCACATCCTACAATGAGCAGTTCTTC
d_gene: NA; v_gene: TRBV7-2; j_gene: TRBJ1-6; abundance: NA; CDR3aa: CASSSPVRGLSPLHF; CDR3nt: TGTGCCAGCAGCTCCCCGGTGAGGGGTCTTTCACCCCTCCACTTT
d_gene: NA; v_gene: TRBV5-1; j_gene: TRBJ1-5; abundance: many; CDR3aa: CASSPEGGHQPQHF; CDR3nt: TGCGCCAGCAGCCCGGAGGGTGGGCATCAGCCCCAGCATTTT
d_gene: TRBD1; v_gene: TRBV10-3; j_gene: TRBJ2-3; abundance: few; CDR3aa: CAIRGQGEDTQYF; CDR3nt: TGTGCCATCCGGGGACAGGGGGAAGATACGCAGTATTTT
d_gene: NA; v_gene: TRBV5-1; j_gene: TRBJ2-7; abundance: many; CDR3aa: CASSPEGGSVYEQYF; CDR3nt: TGCGCCAGCAGCCCTGAAGGGGGTAGTGTGTACGAGCAGTACTTC
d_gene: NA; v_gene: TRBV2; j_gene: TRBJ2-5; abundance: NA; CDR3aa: CARGGGGETQYF; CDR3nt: TGTGCCAGAGGGGGGGGCGGTGAGACCCAGTACTTC
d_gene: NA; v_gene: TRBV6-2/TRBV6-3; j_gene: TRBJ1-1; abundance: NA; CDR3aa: CASSYSGAYTEAFF; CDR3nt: TGTGCCAGCAGTTACTCGGGCGCATACACTGAAGCTTTCTTT
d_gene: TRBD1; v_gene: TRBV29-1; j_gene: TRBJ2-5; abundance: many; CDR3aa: CSAPDRGFQETQYF; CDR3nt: TGCAGCGCCCCGGACAGGGGTTTCCAAGAGACCCAGTACTTC
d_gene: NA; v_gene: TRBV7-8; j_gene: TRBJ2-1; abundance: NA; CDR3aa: CASSYGLDGHEQFF; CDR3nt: TGTGCCAGCAGCTACGGACTGGACGGTCATGAGCAGTTCTTC
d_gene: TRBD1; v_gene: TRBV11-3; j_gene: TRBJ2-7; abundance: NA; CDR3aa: CASSNAGTGGISDYEQYF; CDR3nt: TGTGCCAGCAGCAACGCTGGGACAGGGGGGATATCGGACTACGAGCAGTACTTC
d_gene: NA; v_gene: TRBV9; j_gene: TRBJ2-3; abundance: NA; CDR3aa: CASSVDGDTQYF; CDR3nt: TGTGCCAGCAGCGTAGACGGAGATACGCAGTATTTT
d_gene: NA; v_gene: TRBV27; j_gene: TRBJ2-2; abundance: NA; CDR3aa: CASSLFHGELFF; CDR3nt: TGTGCCAGCAGTTTATTTCACGGGGAGCTGTTTTTT
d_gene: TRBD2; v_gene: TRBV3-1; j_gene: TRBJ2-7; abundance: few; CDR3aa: CASSQDYWVGLLAGVDPYEQYF; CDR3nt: TGTGCCAGCAGCCAAGATTATTGGGTCGGCCTACTAGCGGGAGTGGACCCCTACGAGCAGTACTTC
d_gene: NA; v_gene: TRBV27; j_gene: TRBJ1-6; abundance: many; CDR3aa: CASSSLLNSPLHF; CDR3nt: TGTGCCAGCAGTTCACTGCTTAATTCACCCCTCCACTTT
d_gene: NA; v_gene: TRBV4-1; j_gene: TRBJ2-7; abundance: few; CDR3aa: CASSQEVRDGGYEQYF; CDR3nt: TGCGCCAGCAGCCAAGAGGTCCGGGACGGAGGCTACGAGCAGTACTTC
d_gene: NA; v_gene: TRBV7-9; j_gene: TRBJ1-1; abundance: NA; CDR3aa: CASSPVRGNTEAFF; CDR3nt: TGTGCCAGCAGCCCGGTGCGGGGGAACACTGAAGCTTTCTTT
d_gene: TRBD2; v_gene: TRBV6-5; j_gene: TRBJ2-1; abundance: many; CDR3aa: CASSYSGGRENEQFF; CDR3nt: TGTGCCAGCAGTTATAGCGGGGGCCGTGAGAATGAGCAGTTCTTC
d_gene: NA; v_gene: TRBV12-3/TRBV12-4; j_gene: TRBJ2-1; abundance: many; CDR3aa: CASSFVGGSYNEQFF; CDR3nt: TGTGCCAGCAGTTTCGTAGGGGGCTCCTACAATGAGCAGTTCTTC
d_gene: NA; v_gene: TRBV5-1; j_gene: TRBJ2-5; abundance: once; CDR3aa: CASSLQGTPSETQYF; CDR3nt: TGCGCCAGCAGCTTGCAGGGAACACCGTCGGAGACCCAGTACTTC
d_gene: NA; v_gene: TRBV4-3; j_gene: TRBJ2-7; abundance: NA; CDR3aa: CASSQDGTSRDYEQYF; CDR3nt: TGCGCCAGCAGCCAAGATGGTACTAGCAGAGACTACGAGCAGTACTTC
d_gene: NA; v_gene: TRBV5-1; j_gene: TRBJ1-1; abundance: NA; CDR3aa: CASSPDSMNTEAFF; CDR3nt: TGCGCCAGCAGCCCCGACAGCATGAACACTGAAGCTTTCTTT
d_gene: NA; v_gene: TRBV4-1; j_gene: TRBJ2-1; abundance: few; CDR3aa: CASSHIVGYYNEQFF; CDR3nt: TGCGCCAGCAGCCACATAGTGGGTTACTACAATGAGCAGTTCTTC
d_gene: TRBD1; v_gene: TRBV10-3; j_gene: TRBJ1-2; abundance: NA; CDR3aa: CATRTGGYGYTF; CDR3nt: TGTGCCACCCGGACAGGGGGCTATGGCTACACCTTC
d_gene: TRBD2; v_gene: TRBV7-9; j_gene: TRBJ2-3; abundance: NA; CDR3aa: CASIISGGATDTQYF; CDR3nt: TGTGCCAGCATCATTAGCGGGGGGGCCACAGATACGCAGTATTTT
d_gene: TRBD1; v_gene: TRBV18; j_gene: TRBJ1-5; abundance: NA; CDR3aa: CASSPRQGERNQPQHF; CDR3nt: TGTGCCAGCTCACCGCGACAGGGAGAGCGCAATCAGCCCCAGCATTTT
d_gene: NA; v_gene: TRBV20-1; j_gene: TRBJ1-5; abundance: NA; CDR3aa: CSAAAGFNQPQHF; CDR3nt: TGCAGTGCTGCCGCAGGGTTCAATCAGCCCCAGCATTTT
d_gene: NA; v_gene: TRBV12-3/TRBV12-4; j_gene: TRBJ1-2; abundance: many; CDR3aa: CASSLQRGGYTF; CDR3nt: TGTGCCAGCAGTCTCCAACGCGGGGGCTACACCTTC